The 18 T cell receptor beta chains in this list originate from one sample, sequenced in a study of CD8+CD57+ T cells in acquired aplastic anemia. All sequencing subjects had displayed CD8+CD57+ cell expansion on flow cytometry. The use of genomic DNA as template underpinned the TCR beta VDJ and CDR3 profiling. A single record per CDR3 protein comes from TCRdb applying MiXCR to the reads. The sample includes just over 200,000 distinct CDR3 sequences, approximately 60% of them seen just once. Sequencing used sorted CD4+, CD8+, or CD8+CD57+ T cells (not recorded which) from PBMCs. The receptor source for this set is a human donor with aplastic anemia.

The gene calls are TRBV29-1 and TRBJ2-7; no clear D gene. Germline values: CDR1 SQVTM, CDR2 ANQGSEA. Trimming removed 8 bases from V and 2 bases from J, with 10 bases in between. This CDR3 region has 11 residues. The CDR3 bases are TGCAGCTTGGGCACAACCTACGAGCAGTACTTC. This codes for CSLGTTYEQYF.

V gene TRBV10-3 combines with J gene TRBJ1-2; D may be TRBD1 (5 bases). The CDR3 consists of 11 residues. V lost 10 bases to trimming and J lost 7 bases, with 13 bases between them. Germline V gene lookup returns CDR1 ENHRY and CDR2 SYGVKD. The CDR3 DNA reads TGTGCCAGCCGTTGGGACCTTGGCTACACCTTC. It yields the protein CASRWDLGYTF.

The V call is TRBV5-1, the J call TRBJ2-7; D uncertain. Germline assignment: CDR1 SGHRS and CDR2 YFSETQ. There are 15 residues in the CDR3. Deletions cut 0 bases from V and 5 bases from J, with 15 bases between. Written as DNA, the CDR3 is TGCGCCAGCAGCTTGGTGCTTGCGGACGCGAACGAGCAGTACTTC. Its translation: CASSLVLADANEQYF.

This clonotype counts as medium-sized. This chain links TRBV7-6 with TRBJ2-7, with D tentatively TRBD2 (5 bases). The CDR3 contains 12 residues. Germline CDR1 reads SGHVS; CDR2 reads FNYEAQ. V shed 5 bases and J shed 7 bases, with 12 bases lying between them. In DNA form, the CDR3 reads TGTGCCAGCAGCCCCGGGGTGGGAGAGCAGTACTTC. Protein product: CASSPGVGEQYF.

For the CDR3, the DNA is TGTGCCAGCAGCGTAGGTCAGGGAGGGTATGGCTACACCTTC. Translation: CASSVGQGGYGYTF. The chain recombines TRBV9 with TRBJ1-2; D is possibly TRBD1 (5 bases). The germline V gene has CDR1 SGDLS and CDR2 YYNGEE. Trimming removed 0 bases from V and 5 bases from J, with 11 bases in between. This CDR3 is built from 14 residues.

The chain uses TRBV7-6 and TRBJ2-1; possibly TRBD2 for D (5 bases). This CDR3 is built from 14 residues. The germline V gene encodes CDR1 SGHVS and CDR2 FNYEAQ. V lost 6 bases and J 6 bases, leaving 15 bases between the germline ends. This CDR3 reads CASRRVGQGNEQFF. CDR3 DNA sequence: TGTGCCAGCAGGAGGGTGGGCCAAGGCAATGAGCAGTTCTTC.

The rearrangement links TRBV24-1 to TRBJ1-2; D may be TRBD1 (5 bases). Germline assignment: CDR1 KGHDR and CDR2 SFDVKD. Trimming took 2 bases from V and 5 from J, leaving 11 bases between them. The CDR3 is 14 residues long. CDR3 DNA: TGTGCCACCAGTGATTCCGGGACGGCTTATGGCTACACCTTC. Its translation is CATSDSGTAYGYTF.

This clonotype appeared a single time. The J gene is TRBJ1-2, the V gene TRBV10-3, with TRBD1 matching over 7 bases. Trimming cost V 4 bases and J 6 bases; bases outside gene matches: 11. Per the germline V gene, CDR1 is ENHRY and CDR2 is SYGVKD. The CDR3 is 15 amino acids. CDR3 sequence reads: CAISADRVGINGYTF. The CDR3 region has the DNA TGTGCCATCAGTGCCGACAGGGTCGGTATTAATGGCTACACCTTC.

Concerning this clonotype: Compared with germline, one end of the junction differs, possibly owing to a read error. The rearrangement uses TRBV20-1 and TRBJ2-1; D is ambiguous. The CDR3 is made up of 16 amino acids. The germline CDR1 and CDR2 sequences are DFQATT and SNEGSKA (reference sequence). CDR3 coding DNA: TGCGGTGCTAGGCTATCGCAACGGGCCACGTACAATGAGCAGTTCTTC. Protein sequence: CGARLSQRATYNEQFF.

This clonotype was detected a few times. V gene TRBV10-1 combines with J gene TRBJ1-2; unclear D gene. The CDR3 loop spans 13 amino acids. Germline values: CDR1 WNHNN, CDR2 SYGVQD (reference sequence). The V end was cut by 4 bases, the J end by 3 bases, with 9 bases between. CDR3: CASSVQGHYGYTF. The CDR3 DNA is TGCGCCAGCAGTGTGCAAGGACACTATGGCTACACCTTC.

The chain employs TRBV5-4 and TRBJ2-1, with 7 bases lining up with TRBD1. V dropped 0 bases and J dropped 2; count of bases not matched to a gene: 2. The CDR3 extends over 15 amino acids. Germline-derived CDR1 and CDR2 are SGHNT and YYREEE (reference sequence). The CDR3 loop reads CASSLAGTAYNEQFF. The CDR3 coding sequence is TGTGCCAGCAGCTTGGCCGGGACAGCCTACAATGAGCAGTTCTTC.

The gene calls are TRBV20-1 and TRBJ1-2; a possible D gene is TRBD1 (6 bases). The CDR3 spans 12 residues. Germline V gene sequence: CDR1 DFQATT, CDR2 SNEGSKA (reference sequence). V lost 0 bases and J lost 6, with 8 bases in between. CDR3 in amino acids: CSARDWGHGYTF. In DNA, the CDR3 is TGCAGTGCTAGAGATTGGGGGCATGGCTACACCTTC.

V and J are TRBV5-4 and TRBJ2-4, with TRBD1 matching over 10 bases. The CDR3 is 15 residues long. Germline loops: CDR1 SGHNT, CDR2 YYREEE (reference sequence). V gave up 7 bases and J gave up 5 bases; unmatched junction bases: 9. CDR3 nucleotide sequence: TGTGCCAGCGTAACCGGGGGGACAGGGGAAAACATTCAGTACTTC. It specifies CASVTGGTGENIQYF.

The rearrangement links TRBV19 to TRBJ1-5; 8 bases fit TRBD1. Germline V lookup: CDR1 LNHDA, CDR2 SQIVND (reference sequence). J lost 9 bases, V lost 8 bases, and 9 bases had no gene match. There are 13 residues in the CDR3. CDR3 DNA: TGTGCCAGTGACAGGGGTCGGGATCGGCCCCAGCATTTT. Protein product: CASDRGRDRPQHF. The whole variable domain, filled in from reference TRBV19 and TRBJ1-5, reads DGGITQSPKYLFRKEGQNVTLSCEQNLNHDAMYWYRQDPGQGLRLIYYSQIVNDFQKGDIAEGYSVSREKKESFPLTVTSAQKNPTAFYLCASDRGRDRPQHFGDGTRLSIL.

In this sample, this clonotype turned up a few times. V usage is TRBV2 and J usage is TRBJ2-7, with 11 positions matching TRBD1. CDR1 and CDR2 from the germline V gene are SNHLY and FYNNEI. After removal of 8 bases from V and 6 bases from J, the junction contained 6 bases not matched to a gene. The CDR3 runs 13 residues. The CDR3 bases are TGTGCCAGCCTCCGGGACAGGGGGGGCGAGCAGTACTTC. Translated, it gives CASLRDRGGEQYF.

J is TRBJ2-7 and V is TRBV10-2; no reliable D call. The germline gives CDR1 WSHSY, CDR2 SAAADI. This CDR3 contains 16 residues. Trimming stripped 4 bases from V and 0 bases from J, with 16 bases between. CDR3 in DNA: TGCGCCAGCAGTGGTTATGGCGTAACGAGCTCCTACGAGCAGTACTTC. Translated, it gives CASSGYGVTSSYEQYF.

CDR3 bases: TGTGCCAGCAGTTTAGGGACACCCGCCTTTTTT. Amino acid sequence: CASSLGTPAFF. The chain combines TRBV12-3 or TRBV12-4 with TRBJ2-2; D is perhaps TRBD1 (5 bases). CDR3 length equals 11 residues. Trimming took 1 base from V and 17 from J, leaving 11 bases between them.

The chain links TRBV20-1 to TRBJ1-2; TRBD1 is a possible D gene (5 bases). CDR1 is DFQATT and CDR2 is SNEGSKA in the germline V gene (reference sequence). This CDR3 comprises 12 residues. Trimming left V 3 bases short and J 4 bases short, with 9 bases between. CDR3: CSASGGFYGYTF. Here the CDR3 DNA reads TGCAGTGCTAGTGGGGGGTTCTATGGCTACACCTTC.